Listed below are T cell receptor beta chains from one sample, sequenced in a study of post-analysis software for immune sequencing data. TCRdb re-analysed the PCR reads in MiXCR, keeping a single row per CDR3 protein. The repertoire consists of about 810,000 distinct CDR3 sequences, with about 50% occurring once and the leading ten covering approximately 4.4%. The sequenced sample was blood. Receptor source: a girl aged 5-17 years with multiple sclerosis. The CDR3 runs from the conserved cysteine through the conserved F or W. A D gene is named only where the DNA matches it firmly. Clone size is given for some rows only: seen once, a few or many times, or a class if the clone is expanded.

V gene,J gene,D gene,clone size,CDR3 protein,CDR3 DNA
TRBV6-6,TRBJ2-5,.,few,CASSYYRVGETQYF,TGTGCCAGCAGTTACTACAGGGTTGGAGAGACCCAGTACTTC
TRBV20-1,TRBJ2-1,TRBD2,.,CSARFGTSGGYTYNEQFF,TGCAGTGCTAGATTTGGCACTAGCGGGGGGTACACCTACAATGAGCAGTTCTTC
TRBV28,TRBJ2-1,.,.,CASSLHLAISYNEQFF,TGTGCCAGCAGTTTACATTTGGCTATCTCCTACAATGAGCAGTTCTTC
TRBV5-1,TRBJ1-2,TRBD1,.,CASSQDRAGEGYTF,TGCGCCAGCAGCCAAGACAGGGCCGGTGAAGGCTACACCTTC
TRBV6-1,TRBJ2-7,TRBD1,.,CASSEGVDREPYEQYF,TGTGCCAGCAGTGAAGGCGTGGACAGGGAACCCTACGAGCAGTACTTC
TRBV7-2,TRBJ1-5,.,.,CASNLGGNQPQHF,TGTGCCAGCAACCTAGGGGGCAATCAGCCCCAGCATTTT
TRBV20-1,TRBJ2-7,.,.,CSSRGTRVYEQYF,TGCAGTTCACGGGGGACACGGGTCTACGAGCAGTACTTC
TRBV7-7,TRBJ2-5,TRBD1,few,CASSLVQGAGETQYF,TGTGCTAGCAGCTTAGTACAGGGGGCAGGGGAGACCCAGTACTTC
TRBV20-1,TRBJ1-2,TRBD1,once,CSARDWTGENYGYTF,TGCAGTGCTAGAGATTGGACAGGGGAAAACTATGGCTACACCTTC
TRBV4-2,TRBJ2-3,TRBD2,.,CASSQEGGASGSADTQYF,TGTGCCAGCAGCCAAGAAGGGGGGGCTAGCGGGAGTGCAGATACGCAGTATTTT
TRBV4-2,TRBJ1-1,.,.,CASSQPSQGVNTEAFF,TGTGCCAGCAGCCAACCTTCGCAGGGCGTGAACACTGAAGCTTTCTTT
TRBV28,TRBJ2-4,TRBD1,few,CASSFPKPGQGDLEQYF,TGTGCCAGCAGTTTTCCGAAACCGGGACAGGGGGACCTGGAGCAGTACTTC
TRBV25-1,TRBJ2-4,.,.,CASSERSAGTTKNIQYF,TGTGCCAGCAGTGAGAGGTCTGCGGGGACAACCAAAAACATTCAGTACTTC
TRBV6-6,TRBJ2-7,.,few,CASSLLGLPYEQYF,TGTGCCAGCAGTCTCCTTGGGCTACCCTACGAGCAGTACTTC
TRBV11-2,TRBJ2-3,.,.,CASSLTGSSADTQYF,TGTGCCAGCAGCCTCACAGGGAGTTCGGCAGATACGCAGTATTTT
TRBV4-2,TRBJ2-1,TRBD2,.,CASGQLSGGNGEQFF,TGTGCCAGCGGCCAACTTAGCGGGGGGAACGGTGAGCAGTTCTTC